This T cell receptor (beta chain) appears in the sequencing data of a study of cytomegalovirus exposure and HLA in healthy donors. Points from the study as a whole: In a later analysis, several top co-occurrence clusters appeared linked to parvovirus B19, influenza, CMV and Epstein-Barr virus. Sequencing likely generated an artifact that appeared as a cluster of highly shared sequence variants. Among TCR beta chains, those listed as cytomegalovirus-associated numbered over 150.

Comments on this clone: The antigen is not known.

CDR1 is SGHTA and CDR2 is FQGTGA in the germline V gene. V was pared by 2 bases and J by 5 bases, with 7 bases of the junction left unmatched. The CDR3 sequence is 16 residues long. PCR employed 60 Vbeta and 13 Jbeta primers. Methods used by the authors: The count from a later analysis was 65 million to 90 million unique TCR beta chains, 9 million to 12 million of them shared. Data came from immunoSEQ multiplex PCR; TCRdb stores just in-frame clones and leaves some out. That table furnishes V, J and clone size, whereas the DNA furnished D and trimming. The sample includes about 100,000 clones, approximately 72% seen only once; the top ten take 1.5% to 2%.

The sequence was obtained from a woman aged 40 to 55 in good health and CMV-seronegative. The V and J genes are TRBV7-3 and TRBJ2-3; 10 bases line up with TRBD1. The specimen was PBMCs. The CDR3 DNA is TGTGCCAGCAGCTTACGGGGACAGGGGAGGTTAGATACGCAGTATTTT. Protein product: CASSLRGQGRLDTQYF.